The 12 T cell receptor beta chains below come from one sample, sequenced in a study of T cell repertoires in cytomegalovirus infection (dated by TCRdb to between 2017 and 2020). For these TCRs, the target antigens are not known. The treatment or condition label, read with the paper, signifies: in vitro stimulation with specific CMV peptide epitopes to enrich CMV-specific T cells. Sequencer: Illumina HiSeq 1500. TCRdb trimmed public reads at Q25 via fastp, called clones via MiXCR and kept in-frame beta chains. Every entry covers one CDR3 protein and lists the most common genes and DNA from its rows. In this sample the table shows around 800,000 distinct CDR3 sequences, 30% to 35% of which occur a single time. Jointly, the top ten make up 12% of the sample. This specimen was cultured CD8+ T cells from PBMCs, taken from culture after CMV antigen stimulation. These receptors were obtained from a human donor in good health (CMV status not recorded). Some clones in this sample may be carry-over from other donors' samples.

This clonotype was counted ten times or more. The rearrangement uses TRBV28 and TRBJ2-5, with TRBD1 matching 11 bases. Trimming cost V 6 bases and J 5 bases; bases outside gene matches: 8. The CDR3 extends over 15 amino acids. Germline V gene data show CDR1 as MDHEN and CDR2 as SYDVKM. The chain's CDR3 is CASRLGQGAVETQYF. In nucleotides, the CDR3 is TGTGCCAGCAGACTCGGACAGGGGGCGGTGGAGACCCAGTACTTC. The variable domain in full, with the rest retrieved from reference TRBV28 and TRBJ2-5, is DVKVTQSSRYLVKRTGEKVFLECVQDMDHENMFWYRQDPGLGLRLIYFSYDVKMKEKGDIPEGYSVSREKKERFSLILESASTNQTSMYLCASRLGQGAVETQYFGPGTRLLVL.

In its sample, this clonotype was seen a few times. CDR3 loop: CASSLMGPASYGYTF. The CDR3 DNA reads as TGTGCCAGCAGCTTAATGGGACCCGCCAGCTATGGCTACACCTTC. The chain carries TRBV7-6 and TRBJ1-2, with a weak D call TRBD1 (5 bases). CDR1 and CDR2 from the germline V gene are SGHVS and FNYEAQ. Trimming shortened V by 2 bases and J by 4 bases, and 14 bases separated the two germline ends. This CDR3 contains 15 residues.

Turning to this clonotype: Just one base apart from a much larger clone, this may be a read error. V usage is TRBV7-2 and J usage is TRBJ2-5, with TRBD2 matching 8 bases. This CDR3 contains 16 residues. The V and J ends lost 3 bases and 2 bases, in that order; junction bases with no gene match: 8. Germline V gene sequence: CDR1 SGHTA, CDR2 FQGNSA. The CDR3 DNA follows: TGTGCCAGCAGCTTGCGGGCCAAGCGGGGGCAAGAGACCCAGTACTTC. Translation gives CASSLRAKRGQETQYF.

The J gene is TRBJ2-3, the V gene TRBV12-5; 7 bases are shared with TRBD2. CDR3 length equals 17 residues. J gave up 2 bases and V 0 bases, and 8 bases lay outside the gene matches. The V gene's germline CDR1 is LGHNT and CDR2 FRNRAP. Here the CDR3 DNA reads TGTGCTAGTGGTTTGGTACTTGGGGGGGAGACCACAGATACGCAGTATTTT. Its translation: CASGLVLGGETTDTQYF.

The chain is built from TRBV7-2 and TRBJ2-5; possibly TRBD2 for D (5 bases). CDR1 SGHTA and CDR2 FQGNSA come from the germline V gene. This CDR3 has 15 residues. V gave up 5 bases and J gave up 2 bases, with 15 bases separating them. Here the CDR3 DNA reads TGTGCCAGCAGCGCCGGACTTGTAAATCAAGAGACCCAGTACTTC. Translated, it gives CASSAGLVNQETQYF. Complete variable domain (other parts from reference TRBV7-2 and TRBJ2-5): GAGVSQSPSNKVTEKGKDVELRCDPISGHTALYWYRQSLGQGLEFLIYFQGNSAPDKSGLPSDRFSAERTGGSVSTLTIQRTQQEDSAVYLCASSAGLVNQETQYFGPGTRLLVL.

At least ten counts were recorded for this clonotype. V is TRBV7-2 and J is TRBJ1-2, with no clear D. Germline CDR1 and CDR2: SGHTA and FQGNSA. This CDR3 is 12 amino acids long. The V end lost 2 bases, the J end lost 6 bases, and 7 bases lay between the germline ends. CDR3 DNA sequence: TGTGCCAGCAGCTTAAGGTCGGATGGCTACACCTTC. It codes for CASSLRSDGYTF.

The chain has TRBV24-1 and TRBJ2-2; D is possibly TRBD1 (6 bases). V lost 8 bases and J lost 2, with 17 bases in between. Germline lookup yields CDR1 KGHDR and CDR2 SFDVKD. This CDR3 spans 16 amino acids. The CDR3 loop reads CATISAGEVNTGELFF. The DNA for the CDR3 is TGTGCCACCATTTCAGCAGGGGAAGTTAACACCGGGGAGCTGTTTTTT.

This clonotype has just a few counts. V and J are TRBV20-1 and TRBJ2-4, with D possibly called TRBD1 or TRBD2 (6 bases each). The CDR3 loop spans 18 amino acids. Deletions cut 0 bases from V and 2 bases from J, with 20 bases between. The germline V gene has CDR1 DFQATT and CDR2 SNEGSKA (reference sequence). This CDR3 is CSARDEAGEVMTKNIQYF. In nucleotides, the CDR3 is TGCAGTGCTAGAGATGAGGCAGGGGAGGTGATGACCAAAAACATTCAGTACTTC.

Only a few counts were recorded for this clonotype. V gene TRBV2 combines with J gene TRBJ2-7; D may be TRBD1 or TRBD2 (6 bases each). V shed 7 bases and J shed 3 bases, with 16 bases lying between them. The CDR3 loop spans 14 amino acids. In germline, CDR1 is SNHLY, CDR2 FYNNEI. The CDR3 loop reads CASMGTRDNYEQYV. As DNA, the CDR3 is TGTGCCAGCATGGGAACGCGGGACAACTACGAGCAGTACGTC.

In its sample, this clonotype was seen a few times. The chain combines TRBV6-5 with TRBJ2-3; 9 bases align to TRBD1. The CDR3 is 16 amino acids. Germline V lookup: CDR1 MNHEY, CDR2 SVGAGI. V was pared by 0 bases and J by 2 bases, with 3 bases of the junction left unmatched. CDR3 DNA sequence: TGTGCCAGCAGTTACTCGACAGGGGGTCTCACAGATACGCAGTATTTT. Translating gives CASSYSTGGLTDTQYF.

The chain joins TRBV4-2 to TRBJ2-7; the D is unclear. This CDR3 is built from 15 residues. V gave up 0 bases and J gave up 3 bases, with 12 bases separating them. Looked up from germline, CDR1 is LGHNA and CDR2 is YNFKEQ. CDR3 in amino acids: CASSQDGQVDYEQYF. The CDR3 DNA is TGTGCCAGCAGCCAAGATGGGCAGGTAGACTACGAGCAGTACTTC.

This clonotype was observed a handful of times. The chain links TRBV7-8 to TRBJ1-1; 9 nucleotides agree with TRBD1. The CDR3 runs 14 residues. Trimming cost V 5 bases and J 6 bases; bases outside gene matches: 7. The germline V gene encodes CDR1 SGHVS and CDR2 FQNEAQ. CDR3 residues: CASSPGTGLAEAFF. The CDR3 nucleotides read TGTGCCAGCAGCCCGGGGACAGGGCTAGCTGAAGCTTTCTTT.